One and the same sample provided the 21 T cell receptor beta chains below, sequenced in a study of control samples from healthy donors and cancer patients. The repertoire was sequenced with immunoSEQ multiplex PCR; TCRdb's copy has only in-frame clones and lacks some. Among about 110,000 clones, 70% to 85% were seen once, and the ten largest hold roughly 6.5%. Input material: blood. These receptors were taken from a man aged 18 to 30 in good health.

This clone appeared once. The chain employs TRBV6-1 and TRBJ1-1; 7 bases line up with TRBD1. The CDR3 length is 16 residues. V was clipped by 3 bases and J by 5 bases; unmatched bases: 12. CDR1 is MNHNS, CDR2 SASEGT, per germline. This chain's CDR3 is CASSESVRGSGTEAFF. CDR3 nucleotide sequence: TGTGCCAGCAGTGAGTCCGTCAGGGGGTCAGGTACTGAAGCTTTCTTT.

This rearrangement joins TRBV6-5 to TRBJ2-3; weak D call: TRBD2 (6 bases). Germline CDR1 is MNHEY and CDR2 is SVGAGI. The V gene lost 4 bases and the J gene lost 8 bases, with 10 bases spanning the gap. The CDR3 covers 12 residues. In DNA, the CDR3 is TGTGCCAGCAGTTCTAGGAGGGGTACGCAGTATTTT. It translates to CASSSRRGTQYF.

V gene TRBV18 combines with J gene TRBJ1-1; D gene ambiguous. Trimming left V 6 bases short and J 0 bases short, with 8 bases between. The CDR3 runs 13 residues. Germline V gene sequence: CDR1 KGHSH, CDR2 LQKENI. As DNA, the CDR3 is TGTGCCAGCTCCGAGGGCCTGAACACTGAAGCTTTCTTT. Translation: CASSEGLNTEAFF. Variable domain in full (rest from reference TRBV18 and TRBJ1-1): NAGVMQNPRHLVRRRGQEARLRCSPMKGHSHVYWYRQLPEEGLKFMVYLQKENIIDESGMPKERFSAEFPKEGPSILRIQQVVRGDSAAYFCASSEGLNTEAFFGQGTRLTVV.

In its sample, this clone was seen once. The chain employs TRBV25-1 and TRBJ1-6; 7 bases are shared with TRBD1. This CDR3 contains 14 residues. V lost 7 bases, J lost 6 bases, and 6 bases stayed unmatched. Germline V gene lookup returns CDR1 MGHDK and CDR2 SYGVNS. The CDR3 DNA follows: TGTGCCAGCACCGGACAGGCCGTTAATTCACCCCTCCACTTT. Encoded protein: CASTGQAVNSPLHF.

The chain has TRBV6-1 and TRBJ2-1; perhaps TRBD1 as D (6 bases). The CDR3 spans 14 residues. CDR1 and CDR2 from the germline V gene are MNHNS and SASEGT. Trimming left V 0 bases short and J 12 bases short, with 15 bases between. Here the CDR3 DNA reads TGTGCCAGCAGTGAAGCCGGACAGCTGAGAGGGCAGTTCTTC. Amino acid sequence: CASSEAGQLRGQFF.

The V call is TRBV4-3, the J call TRBJ2-3; D tentatively reads TRBD1 or TRBD2 (6 bases each). The CDR3 extends over 16 amino acids. In germline, CDR1 is LGHNA, CDR2 YSLEER. V lost 5 bases and J 6 bases, leaving 21 bases between the germline ends. The CDR3 DNA reads as TGCGCCAGCAGCAAGGGGGGACCCCCTCGAAGGGATACGCAGTATTTT. It translates to CASSKGGPPRRDTQYF.

This sequence joins TRBV5-1 and TRBJ2-4, with D maybe TRBD1 (6 bases). Germline V gives CDR1 SGHRS, CDR2 YFSETQ. Between the trimmed V and J ends, which lost 2 bases and 7 bases, there was a span of 16 bases. The CDR3 covers 15 residues. CDR3 sequence (DNA): TGCGCCAGCAGCTTATCGACAGGTATGGGGAACATTCAGTACTTC. It translates to CASSLSTGMGNIQYF.

This chain joins TRBV4-2 and TRBJ2-2; no firm D call. With 5 bases removed from V and 4 bases from J, the gap between germline ends came to 11 bases. Germline V gene data show CDR1 as LGHNA and CDR2 as YNFKEQ. The CDR3 loop spans 14 amino acids. The CDR3 is CASSGRARTGELFF. The CDR3 DNA is TGTGCCAGCAGCGGACGGGCCCGCACCGGGGAGCTGTTTTTT.

The chain's CDR3 is CASSSTEKNTEAFF. The CDR3 DNA reads TGTGCCAGCTCATCAACCGAAAAGAACACTGAAGCTTTCTTT. The chain is built from TRBV18 and TRBJ1-1; unclear D gene. Looked up from germline, CDR1 is KGHSH and CDR2 is LQKENI. The CDR3 extends over 14 amino acids. V shed 5 bases and J shed 1 base, with 11 bases lying between them.

The chain is built from TRBV19 and TRBJ2-7; D is perhaps TRBD1 or TRBD2 (6 bases each). The CDR3 totals 14 residues. Germline loops: CDR1 LNHDA, CDR2 SQIVND (reference sequence). CDR3 bases: TGTACCTCCGAGGGGGGTAGAGGATCCTACGAGCAGTACGTC. This sequence encodes CTSEGGRGSYEQYV.

This chain connects TRBV3-1 (or the pseudogene TRBV3-2) to TRBJ1-6; TRBD1 matches at 10 bases. Germline V gives CDR1 LGHDT, CDR2 YNNKEL (reference sequence). With V trimmed by 2 bases and J by 11 bases, 6 bases remained unmatched. The CDR3 extends over 15 amino acids. Here the CDR3 reads CASSQRGQGNTPLHF. The CDR3 nucleotides are TGTGCCAGCAGCCAAAGGGGACAGGGGAATACACCCCTCCACTTT.

The chain uses TRBV1 and TRBJ1-4; the table's TRBD1 call for D was not verified on the DNA. TRBV1 is described as a pseudogene. The CDR3 length is 21 residues. CDR3 bases: TGCACCAGCAGCCAAGATTCTAGGGGACAAGCGCGATTTTTGGCTAATGAAAAACTGTTTTTT. This sequence encodes CTSSQDSRGQARFLANEKLFF.

On this clone: A junction boundary mismatches the germline segment, possibly from a read error. This rearrangement joins TRBV7-7 to TRBJ2-3; weak D call: TRBD2 (6 bases). Per germline, CDR1 SSHAT and CDR2 FNYEAQ (reference sequence). CDR3 length: 14 residues. DNA for the CDR3: TGTGCTAGCAGCTTGTCGCGGGGCTCAGATACGCAGTATTTT. Its translation is CASSLSRGSDTQYF. The full variable domain, rest sourced from reference TRBV7-7 and TRBJ2-3, is GAGVSQSPRYKVTKRGQDVTLRCDPISSHATLYWYQQALGQGPEFLTYFNYEAQPDKSGLPSDRFSAERPEGSISTLTIQRTEQRDSAMYRCASSLSRGSDTQYFGPGTRLTVL.

The chain is built from TRBV6-5 and TRBJ1-5; no clear D gene. The V and J ends lost 2 bases and 3 bases respectively, with 8 bases between them. CDR1 MNHEY and CDR2 SVGAGI come from the germline V gene. The CDR3 totals 14 residues. CDR3 in DNA: TGTGCCAGCAGTTACGGGATGCACAATCAGCCCCAGCATTTT. This translates into CASSYGMHNQPQHF.

The chain employs TRBV9 and TRBJ2-3, with D perhaps TRBD2 (7 bases). From germline, CDR1 is SGDLS and CDR2 YYNGEE. The V and J ends lost 4 bases and 6 bases respectively, with 21 bases between them. The CDR3 sequence is 16 residues long. CDR3 nucleotide sequence: TGTGCCAGCAGCCAGGGGAATAGCGGGTTGTCCGATACGCAGTATTTT. Translating it yields CASSQGNSGLSDTQYF.

This clone was recorded a few times. This sequence joins TRBV10-3 and TRBJ1-1; TRBD1 might be the D (5 bases). Per germline, CDR1 ENHRY and CDR2 SYGVKD. The CDR3 extends over 14 amino acids. V was trimmed by 6 bases and J by 0 bases, leaving 11 bases between them. The CDR3: CAIRTGTMNTEAFF. The CDR3 bases are TGTGCCATCAGAACCGGGACCATGAACACTGAAGCTTTCTTT.

This clone was seen a handful of times. The chain uses TRBV28 and TRBJ1-2; maybe TRBD1 (6 bases). The CDR3 has 14 residues. Trimming pared 4 bases from V and 2 bases from J, leaving 11 bases between. Germline values: CDR1 MDHEN, CDR2 SYDVKM. DNA for the CDR3: TGTGCCAGCAGTTCAGGGGCGGCAAACTATGGCTACACCTTC. Translating it yields CASSSGAANYGYTF.

The genes are TRBV6-2 or TRBV6-3 and TRBJ1-1; TRBD1 matches 7 bases. V was pared by 0 bases and J by 0 bases, with 7 bases of the junction left unmatched. The CDR3 is made up of 17 amino acids. Germline CDR1 reads MNHEY; CDR2 reads SVGEGT. The CDR3 protein is CASSYSKPGTVNTEAFF. CDR3 DNA: TGTGCCAGCAGTTACTCGAAACCCGGGACAGTGAACACTGAAGCTTTCTTT.

The chain is built from TRBV5-5 and TRBJ2-5; 11 bases map to TRBD2. Per germline, CDR1 SGHKS and CDR2 YYEKEE (reference sequence). J lost 4 bases, V lost 4 bases, and 6 bases had no gene match. The CDR3 sequence is 15 residues long. CDR3 sequence reads: CASSRGLAVRETQYF. For the CDR3, the DNA is TGTGCCAGCAGCCGGGGACTAGCGGTGAGAGAGACCCAGTACTTC.

The chain carries TRBV7-2 and TRBJ2-7, with a weak D call TRBD1 (5 bases). Germline V lookup: CDR1 SGHTA, CDR2 FQGNSA. Trimming removed 4 bases at V and 2 bases at J, with 12 bases between. CDR3 size: 14 residues. The DNA of the CDR3 is TGTGCCAGCAGCTCCCGACAGACCACCTACGAGCAGTACTTC. This sequence encodes CASSSRQTTYEQYF.

The rearrangement uses TRBV29-1 and TRBJ2-3; D not resolved. The CDR3 runs 14 residues. The germline gives CDR1 SQVTM, CDR2 ANQGSEA. V lost 0 bases and J lost 2, with 9 bases in between. The CDR3 coding sequence is TGCAGCGTTGAAGATGGGCAGTTCACAGATACGCAGTATTTT. Amino acids: CSVEDGQFTDTQYF.